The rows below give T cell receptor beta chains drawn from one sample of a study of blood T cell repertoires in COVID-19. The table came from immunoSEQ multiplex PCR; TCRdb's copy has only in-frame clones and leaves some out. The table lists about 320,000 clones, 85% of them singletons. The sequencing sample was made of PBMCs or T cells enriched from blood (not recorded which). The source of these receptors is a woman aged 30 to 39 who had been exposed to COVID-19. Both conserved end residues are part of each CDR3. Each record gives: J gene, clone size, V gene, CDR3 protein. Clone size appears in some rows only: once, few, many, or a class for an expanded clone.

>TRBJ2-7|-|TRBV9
CASSGPTNEQYF
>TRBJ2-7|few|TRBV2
CASGQSRYEQYF
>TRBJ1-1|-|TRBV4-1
CASSQDQATEAFF
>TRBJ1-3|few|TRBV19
CASKPQTEAGNTIYF
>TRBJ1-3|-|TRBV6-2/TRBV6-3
CASSETGTGNTIYF
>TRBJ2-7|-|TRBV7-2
CASSLGSLKEQYF
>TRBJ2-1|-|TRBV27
CASGGLASWDEQFF
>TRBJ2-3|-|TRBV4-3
CASSHGLRGRTDTQYF
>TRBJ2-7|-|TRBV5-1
CASSPTTSRATPSGQYF
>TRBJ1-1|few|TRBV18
CASSPRGERTEAFF
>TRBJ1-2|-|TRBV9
CASSEGRGNYGYTF
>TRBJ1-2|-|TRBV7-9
CASSPGTLGGYTF
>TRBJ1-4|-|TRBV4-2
CASSQGGLSGEKLFF
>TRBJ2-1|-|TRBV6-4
CASSDWSGRYNEQFF
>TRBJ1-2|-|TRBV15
CATSGTGRNYGYTF
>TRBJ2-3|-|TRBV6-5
CASSSEAGRPPDTQYF
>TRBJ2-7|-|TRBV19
CASSIVAGGADEQYF
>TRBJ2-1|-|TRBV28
CASSPGTSGREQFF
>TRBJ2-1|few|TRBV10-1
CASSESVGQGMRNEQFF
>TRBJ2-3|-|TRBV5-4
CASSFDRAVQYF
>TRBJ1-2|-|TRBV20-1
CSSIREGGYTF
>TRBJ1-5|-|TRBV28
CASSLTGISRPQHF
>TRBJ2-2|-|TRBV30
CAWKYGNTGELFF
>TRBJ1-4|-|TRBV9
CASSVAPTGGEEKLFF
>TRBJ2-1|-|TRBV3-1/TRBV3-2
CASSRREDNEQFF
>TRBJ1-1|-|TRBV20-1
CSASPRGLGYTEAFF
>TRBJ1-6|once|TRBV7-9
CASSLPGQNSPLHF
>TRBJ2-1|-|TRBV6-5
CASSYSRGYNEQFF
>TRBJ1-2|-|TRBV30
CAWIFPDGYTF
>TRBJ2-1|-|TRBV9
CASSARLVYNEQFF
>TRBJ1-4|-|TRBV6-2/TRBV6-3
CASSYSVGQGARGEKLFF
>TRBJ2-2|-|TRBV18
CASSPFERENTGELFF
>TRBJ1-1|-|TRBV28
CASSFPRDRGEAEAFF
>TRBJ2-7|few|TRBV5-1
CASSLVQGHEQYF
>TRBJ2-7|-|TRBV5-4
CASTRSTSGLEQYF
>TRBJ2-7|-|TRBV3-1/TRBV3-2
CASSLDIRWGQVSYEQYF
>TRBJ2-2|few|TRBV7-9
CASSDRDRGTGELFF
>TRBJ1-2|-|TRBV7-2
CASSYDGTEEGYTF
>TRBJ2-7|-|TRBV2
CASLRSAAYEQYF
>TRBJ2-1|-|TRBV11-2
CASSIDGGRNEQFF